A single sample is the source of the 3 T cell receptor beta chains below, sequenced in a study of blood T cell repertoires in COVID-19. The repertoire was sequenced with immunoSEQ multiplex PCR; TCRdb's copy has only in-frame clones and lacks some. The sample consists of some 290,000 clones, 86% of them appearing once. The source material was peripheral blood. The receptors were gathered from a young woman with COVID-19, enrolled during active disease.

The chain recombines TRBV24-1 with TRBJ2-7, with D perhaps matching TRBD2 (5 bases). Trimming removed 7 bases from V and 5 bases from J, with 5 bases in between. This CDR3 is built from 10 residues. CDR1 KGHDR and CDR2 SFDVKD come from the germline V gene. CDR3 protein: CATSGDEQYF. CDR3 sequence (DNA): TGTGCCACCAGCGGGGACGAGCAGTACTTC.

The chain is built from TRBV11-2 and TRBJ2-7, with a tentative D call TRBD2 (6 bases). The CDR3 spans 13 residues. Trimming shortened V by 5 bases and J by 3 bases, and 11 bases separated the two germline ends. CDR1 and CDR2 from the germline V gene are SGHAT and FQNNGV. The CDR3 spells CASSQRGGYEQYF. DNA of the CDR3: TGTGCCAGCAGCCAGAGGGGAGGCTACGAGCAGTACTTC.

The J gene is TRBJ2-1, the V gene TRBV10-3; 8 bases agree with TRBD1. With V trimmed by 6 bases and J by 6 bases, 10 bases remained unmatched. The CDR3 length is 15 residues. The germline V gene encodes CDR1 ENHRY and CDR2 SYGVKD. CDR3 coding DNA: TGTGCCATCAGCTCCGGGACAGGAATTACCAATGAGCAGTTCTTC. Amino acid sequence: CAISSGTGITNEQFF.